This T cell receptor (beta chain) stems from a study of beta chain features in type 1 diabetes. Study results and caveats: A moderate, significant TCRB CDR3 shortening appeared in type 1 diabetes across four CD4+ subsets.

Comments on this clone: Its antigen is currently unknown.

The germline CDR1 and CDR2 sequences are MNHNY and SVGAGI (reference sequence). The CDR3 length is 15 residues. The J segment lost 2 bases and the V segment lost 6 bases, leaving 8 bases of the junction unmatched. Sequencing targeted expressed TCRB transcripts, as all isolated RNA had been reverse transcribed. Some clones are missing from TCRdb's copy, which holds only in-frame ones; the method was immunoSEQ multiplex PCR. There are 230,000 or so clones in the sample; roughly 17% occur only once, and about 0.078% lies in the top ten. The sequence derives from a man aged 25-45 years with type 1 diabetes. Sequences were obtained from naive CD4+ T cells from blood. J is TRBJ2-3 and V is TRBV6-6; 7 bases agree with TRBD1. CDR3 coding DNA: TGTGCCAGCAGAGCATCAGGGGGTAACACAGATACGCAGTATTTT. Translation gives CASRASGGNTDTQYF.